This TCR beta chain is from a study of shared clonotypes between healthy human individuals. Germline CDR1 is SNHLY and CDR2 is FYNNEI. J lost 6 bases, V lost 4 bases, and 6 bases had no gene match. The length of the CDR3 is 14 residues. Libraries were prepared by immunoSEQ multiplex PCR; TCRdb keeps only in-frame clonotypes and omits some of them. Here the sample spans approximately 740,000 clones, over 65% being singletons. The sample taken for sequencing was memory CD4+ T cells sorted from blood. The subset was: CD45RA-negative fraction. This clonotype was obtained from a woman aged 25 to 39 in good health. This chain joins TRBV2 and TRBJ2-7; 10 nucleotides align to TRBD2. For the CDR3, the DNA is TGTGCCAGCAGTGGGACTAGCGGACCGACCGAGCAGTACTTC. This codes for CASSGTSGPTEQYF.